These 19 T cell receptor beta chains were sequenced from one sample in a study of T cells after yellow fever vaccination. TCRdb reprocessed the 5' RACE reads via MiXCR and lists one record per CDR3 protein. The sample includes around 350,000 distinct CDR3 sequences, over 5% of them seen just once. The sample in question was PBMCs, obtained 5 days after the yellow fever booster vaccination. The receptors come from a man aged 25-45 years who received the YFV17D yellow fever vaccine.

This chain links TRBV5-1 with TRBJ2-1; tentative D call: TRBD2 (6 bases). Germline values: CDR1 SGHRS, CDR2 YFSETQ. This CDR3 comprises 13 residues. V was pared by 6 bases and J by 4 bases, with 11 bases between. CDR3: CASTASVYNEQFF. The CDR3 nucleotides read TGCGCCAGCACGGCTAGCGTATACAATGAGCAGTTCTTC. Filled out from reference TRBV5-1 and TRBJ2-1, the complete variable domain reads KAGVTQTPRYLIKTRGQQVTLSCSPISGHRSVSWYQQTPGQGLQFLFEYFSETQRNKGNFPGRFSGRQFSNSRSEMNVSTLELGDSALYLCASTASVYNEQFFGPGTRLTVL.

CDR3 DNA sequence: TGTGCCAGTAGCCCACAGCGATTGTCCTACGAGCAGTACTTC. As protein: CASSPQRLSYEQYF. The chain uses TRBV19 and TRBJ2-7, with D unresolved. The CDR3 runs to 14 residues. Trimming removed 6 bases at V and 1 base at J, with 13 bases between. The germline CDR1 and CDR2 sequences are LNHDA and SQIVND (reference sequence). Together with reference TRBV19 and TRBJ2-7, the CDR3 gives the full variable domain: DGGITQSPKYLFRKEGQNVTLSCEQNLNHDAMYWYRQDPGQGLRLIYYSQIVNDFQKGDIAEGYSVSREKKESFPLTVTSAQKNPTAFYLCASSPQRLSYEQYFGPGTRLTVT.

This clonotype was seen at least ten times. The rearrangement links TRBV5-1 to TRBJ2-3, with 14 bases fitting TRBD2. There are 16 residues in the CDR3. Germline-derived CDR1 and CDR2 are SGHRS and YFSETQ. Trimming took 3 bases from V and 4 from J; bases not matched to a gene: 4. The chain's CDR3 is CASSSGTSGSSDTQYF. In DNA, the CDR3 is TGCGCCAGCAGCTCCGGGACTAGCGGGAGCTCAGATACGCAGTATTTT.

This clonotype occurred many times. The V gene is TRBV6-1, the J gene TRBJ2-1; perhaps TRBD2 as D (6 bases). V was trimmed by 5 bases and J by 10 bases, leaving 18 bases between them. The CDR3 spans 14 residues. The germline CDR1 and CDR2 sequences are MNHNS and SASEGT. CDR3 in DNA: TGTGCCAGCAGTACCGGACTATCGGGACGGGAGCAGTTCTTC. It is translated as CASSTGLSGREQFF.

In this sample, this clonotype turned up a few times. This chain connects TRBV5-1 to TRBJ2-3; possibly TRBD2 for D (5 bases). Trimming shortened V by 2 bases and J by 6 bases, and 13 bases separated the two germline ends. This CDR3 spans 14 amino acids. The V gene's germline CDR1 is SGHRS and CDR2 YFSETQ. This chain's CDR3 is CASSLRTLQDTQYF. The CDR3 DNA sequence: TGCGCCAGCAGCTTACGGACTCTCCAGGATACGCAGTATTTT.

Only a few counts were recorded for this clonotype. CDR3 sequence (DNA): TGTGCCAGCTCACCACCGCTAGCGGTCTACAATGAGCAGTTCTTC. Residues: CASSPPLAVYNEQFF. This chain connects TRBV18 to TRBJ2-1; 7 bases align to TRBD2. This CDR3 spans 15 amino acids. Germline CDR1 and CDR2: KGHSH and LQKENI. Losses at the gene ends were 0 bases for V and 3 bases for J; bases not matched to a gene: 2.

The J gene is TRBJ2-1, the V gene TRBV10-3, with D unclear. V shed 2 bases and J shed 10 bases, with 6 bases lying between them. This CDR3 has 11 amino acids. Germline V lookup: CDR1 ENHRY, CDR2 SYGVKD. For the CDR3, the DNA is TGTGCCATCAGTGAGGCCGGGGAGCAGTTCTTC. It encodes CAISEAGEQFF.

This clonotype came up a few times. This chain links TRBV7-2 with TRBJ2-7; D remains ambiguous. The CDR3 extends over 14 amino acids. V was trimmed by 4 bases and J by 2 bases, leaving 12 bases between them. Germline V lookup: CDR1 SGHTA, CDR2 FQGNSA. In DNA, the CDR3 is TGTGCCAGCAGCTCGGCGGCAGGACCCTACGAGCAGTACTTC. Encoded protein: CASSSAAGPYEQYF.

Only a few counts were recorded for this clonotype. The V call is TRBV7-6, the J call TRBJ2-1, with 12 bases aligning to TRBD2. Germline CDR1 is SGHVS and CDR2 is FNYEAQ. The CDR3 has 16 amino acids. The V segment lost 1 base and the J segment 9 bases; nucleotides outside the gene matches: 7. The CDR3 here is CASSLVSSGRALEQFF. The DNA for the CDR3 is TGTGCCAGCAGCTTAGTCTCTAGCGGGAGGGCGCTTGAGCAGTTCTTC.

This clonotype was observed a handful of times. This chain joins TRBV5-1 and TRBJ2-3; no reliable D call. The CDR3 is 16 amino acids. Trimming shortened V by 0 bases and J by 0 bases, and 11 bases separated the two germline ends. From germline, CDR1 is SGHRS and CDR2 YFSETQ. CDR3 DNA: TGCGCCAGCAGCTTGGGTCCGACGGGTAGCACAGATACGCAGTATTTT. Amino acid sequence: CASSLGPTGSTDTQYF.

As for this clonotype: Just one base apart from a much larger clone, this may be a read error. This chain connects TRBV5-1 to TRBJ2-7; D is perhaps TRBD1 (5 bases). This CDR3 contains 12 residues. Trimming left V 9 bases short and J 3 bases short, with 13 bases between. Germline CDR1 reads SGHRS; CDR2 reads YFSETQ. Here the CDR3 DNA reads TGCGCCAACAGGAGTGACAACTACGAGCAGTACTTC. Its protein is CANRSDNYEQYF.

The chain couples TRBV6-1 to TRBJ2-2, with TRBD2 matching 7 bases. The CDR3 has 16 residues. V gave up 6 bases and J gave up 4 bases; unmatched junction bases: 11. CDR1 MNHNS and CDR2 SASEGT come from the germline V gene. CDR3 sequence reads: CASRPPGLPRTGELFF. The CDR3 coding sequence is TGTGCCAGCAGGCCTCCGGGACTACCACGCACCGGGGAGCTGTTTTTT.

The genes are TRBV19 and TRBJ2-3; no definite D call. CDR3 size: 14 residues. Germline values: CDR1 LNHDA, CDR2 SQIVND (reference sequence). V gave up 6 bases and J gave up 1 base, with 11 bases separating them. Here the CDR3 DNA reads TGTGCCAGTAGATCGTTTGGGCGCACAGATACGCAGTATTTT. Its translation: CASRSFGRTDTQYF.

This clonotype was seen more than once but under ten times. The gene calls are TRBV7-2 and TRBJ2-5; no firm D call. This CDR3 is built from 13 residues. Per germline, CDR1 SGHTA and CDR2 FQGNSA. Trimming took 2 bases from V and 7 from J, leaving 11 bases between them. CDR3: CASSLPGEGTQYF. The CDR3 DNA follows: TGTGCCAGCAGCTTACCAGGCGAAGGGACCCAGTACTTC.

In its sample, this clonotype was seen many times. The gene calls are TRBV5-5 and TRBJ2-3; 9 nucleotides line up with TRBD2. The trim removed 0 bases at V and 8 bases at J, leaving 7 bases unmatched. CDR1 and CDR2 (germline): SGHKS, YYEKEE (reference sequence). The length of the CDR3 is 15 residues. The CDR3 loop is CASSLGGGRATTQYF. In DNA form, the CDR3 reads TGTGCCAGCAGCTTGGGCGGCGGGAGGGCCACTACGCAGTATTTT. Drawing the rest from reference TRBV5-5 and TRBJ2-3, the complete variable domain is DAGVTQSPTHLIKTRGQQVTLRCSPISGHKSVSWYQQVLGQGPQFIFQYYEKEERGRGNFPDRFSARQFPNYSSELNVNALLLGDSALYLCASSLGGGRATTQYFGPGTRLTVL.

In its sample, this clonotype was seen many times. The V and J genes are TRBV5-1 and TRBJ2-1; D ambiguous. The V gene's germline CDR1 is SGHRS and CDR2 YFSETQ. This CDR3 has 15 amino acids. V was pared by 0 bases and J by 0 bases, with 7 bases between. The CDR3: CASSLDGFSYNEQFF. CDR3 in DNA: TGCGCCAGCAGCTTGGATGGGTTCTCCTACAATGAGCAGTTCTTC.

This clonotype has ten or more counts. This chain connects TRBV29-1 to TRBJ2-7; TRBD1 matches at 7 bases. This CDR3 has 14 amino acids. V lost 6 bases and J lost 0; bases outside the gene matches: 8. The germline gives CDR1 SQVTM, CDR2 ANQGSEA. DNA for the CDR3: TGCAGCGTCGAGACAGGGCCTCGCTCCTACGAGCAGTACTTC. Protein product: CSVETGPRSYEQYF.

The V and J genes are TRBV30 and TRBJ2-1, with 8 bases aligning to TRBD2. The ends lost 5 bases at V and 3 bases at J; junction bases unmatched: 12. Germline V gene lookup returns CDR1 GTSNPN and CDR2 SVGIG (reference sequence). The CDR3 sequence is 16 residues long. The DNA of the CDR3 is TGTGCCTGGGACGGACTTAGCGGGAAAGACTACAATGAGCAGTTCTTC. It specifies CAWDGLSGKDYNEQFF.

The chain combines TRBV5-1 with TRBJ2-7; 8 bases fit TRBD1. CDR3 length equals 12 residues. Germline lookup yields CDR1 SGHRS and CDR2 YFSETQ. The J segment lost 5 bases and the V segment lost 3 bases, leaving 1 base of the junction unmatched. The CDR3: CASSSDRDEQYF. The CDR3, as DNA: TGCGCCAGCAGCTCGGACAGGGACGAGCAGTACTTC.